This TCR beta chain is drawn from a study of T-cell reconstitution after alpha-beta-depleted transplantation in children. Germline CDR1 reads SQVTM; CDR2 reads ANQGSEA. J was trimmed by 4 bases and V by 3 bases; bases with no gene match: 10. This CDR3 has 15 amino acids. To note about this clonotype: Its antigen is as yet unknown.

Unique molecular identifiers were incorporated into the prepared TCRbeta library. TCRdb fed the PCR reads into MiXCR, producing one record per CDR3 protein. Here the sample spans 15,000 to 20,000 distinct CDR3 sequences, approximately 13% being singletons. General study points: Several hundred expanded graft clones reportedly supplied alpha-beta T cells about two months after transplant.

V usage is TRBV29-1 and J usage is TRBJ1-1; 8 bases match TRBD1. The input for sequencing was PBMCs, mostly from graft donor cells, taken 180 days after TCRalphabeta/CD19-depleted stem cell transplant. The sequence derives from a boy younger than two who had a stem cell transplant for Wiskott-Aldrich syndrome, so the T cells may come from the graft donor. The CDR3 loop reads CSVDRTGTFGTEAFF. CDR3 nucleotide sequence: TGCAGCGTTGATCGGACAGGGACGTTTGGCACTGAAGCTTTCTTT.